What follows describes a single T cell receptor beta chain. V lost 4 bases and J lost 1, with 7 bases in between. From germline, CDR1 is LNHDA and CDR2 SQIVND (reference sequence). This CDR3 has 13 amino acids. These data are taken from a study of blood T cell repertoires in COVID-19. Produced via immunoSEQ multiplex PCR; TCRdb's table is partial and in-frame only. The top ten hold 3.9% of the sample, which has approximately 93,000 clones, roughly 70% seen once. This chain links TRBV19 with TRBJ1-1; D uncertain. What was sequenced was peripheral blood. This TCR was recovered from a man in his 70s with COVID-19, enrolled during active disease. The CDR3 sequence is CASSRGRNTEAFF. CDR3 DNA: TGTGCCAGTAGTAGAGGGCGGAACACTGAAGCTTTCTTT. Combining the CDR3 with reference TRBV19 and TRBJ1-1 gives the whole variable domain DGGITQSPKYLFRKEGQNVTLSCEQNLNHDAMYWYRQDPGQGLRLIYYSQIVNDFQKGDIAEGYSVSREKKESFPLTVTSAQKNPTAFYLCASSRGRNTEAFFGQGTRLTVV.